The source of this T cell receptor (beta chain) is a study of shared clonotypes between healthy human individuals. The sequenced material, unsorted PBMC DNA, was run on ten immunoSEQ deep assay plates. The protocol was immunoSEQ multiplex PCR, while the TCRdb copy is restricted to in-frame clones and leaves out a portion. The profile shows about 470,000 clones, about 76% of them singletons. The V gene lost 2 bases and the J gene lost 0 bases, with 12 bases spanning the gap. CDR3 size: 16 residues. Germline V gene data show CDR1 as SGHDT and CDR2 as YYEEEE. The unsorted samples had some 90 million PBMCs used for genomic DNA.

The sequence was obtained from a woman aged 40-49 years in good health. Some clones in this sample may be carry-over from other donors' samples. This chain connects TRBV5-6 to TRBJ1-3, with TRBD1 as a possible D gene (6 bases). Sequencing used PBMCs. The CDR3 region has the DNA TGTGCCAGCAGCTTATTTTCAGGGGACTCTGGAAACACCATATATTTT. Its protein product is CASSLFSGDSGNTIYF.